These 28 T cell receptor beta chains came from one sample sequenced in a study of human T cells and chemical hapten exposure. Time point of the sample: patch test 2, 6 weeks after DPC sensitization. This sample's treatment: therapeutic diphenylcyclopropenone sensitization with weekly scalp DPC. Via MiXCR, TCRdb re-called the RACE reads, giving one row per CDR3 protein. The sample contains tens of thousands of distinct CDR3 sequences, roughly 9.4% of which appear only once. Specimen: whole blood, collected in connection with sensitization to the hapten diphenylcyclopropenone (DPC). Receptors originate from a man younger than 40 with alopecia areata. Some clones in this sample may be carry-over from other donors' samples.

The table lists this clonotype with many counts. CDR3 DNA sequence: TGTGCCTGGAAATCCGGGACTAATTTGAGGGCCCAGTACTTC. Translated, it gives CAWKSGTNLRAQYF. The rearrangement links TRBV30 to TRBJ2-5, with 7 bases aligning to TRBD2. In germline, CDR1 is GTSNPN, CDR2 SVGIG (reference sequence). The CDR3 loop spans 14 amino acids. Trimming took 4 bases from V and 9 from J; bases not matched to a gene: 14.

This clonotype was observed a handful of times. This sequence joins TRBV20-1 and TRBJ2-2, with D perhaps TRBD1 or TRBD2 (6 bases each). V lost 3 bases to trimming and J lost 4 bases, with 15 bases between them. The CDR3 spans 15 residues. Germline V gives CDR1 DFQATT, CDR2 SNEGSKA (reference sequence). CDR3 DNA sequence: TGCAGTGCTAGTTCTCCGGGGGCGGGCACCGGGGAGCTGTTTTTT. Its translation is CSASSPGAGTGELFF.

This clonotype was recorded at least ten times. The chain has TRBV29-1 and TRBJ2-7; a possible D gene is TRBD1 (6 bases). The length of the CDR3 is 13 residues. Germline-derived CDR1 and CDR2 are SQVTM and ANQGSEA. Trimming shortened V by 2 bases and J by 4 bases, and 12 bases separated the two germline ends. This CDR3 reads CSVERGNGYEQYF. CDR3 nucleotide sequence: TGCAGCGTTGAAAGGGGGAACGGATACGAGCAGTACTTC.

This sequence joins TRBV27 and TRBJ1-3; D is ambiguous. This CDR3 region has 15 residues. From germline, CDR1 is MNHEY and CDR2 SMNVEV (reference sequence). Deletions cut 5 bases from V and 0 bases from J, with 11 bases between. The CDR3 reads CASSPGGLSGNTIYF. CDR3 coding DNA: TGTGCCAGCAGTCCCGGCGGACTCTCTGGAAACACCATATATTTT.

J is TRBJ2-5 and V is TRBV7-2; TRBD1 matches 8 bases. The trim removed 4 bases at V and 5 bases at J, leaving 6 bases unmatched. The CDR3 runs 14 residues. Germline lookup yields CDR1 SGHTA and CDR2 FQGNSA. The CDR3 sequence is CASSSGGARETQYF. DNA for the CDR3: TGTGCCAGCAGCTCAGGGGGCGCAAGGGAGACCCAGTACTTC.

This clonotype was found a few times. The V call is TRBV5-1, the J call TRBJ2-5; 9 bases are shared with TRBD1. J lost 3 bases, V lost 5 bases, and 2 bases had no gene match. CDR1 is SGHRS and CDR2 is YFSETQ in the germline V gene. The CDR3 is 13 residues long. This CDR3 is CASRRDREETQYF. The CDR3 region has the DNA TGCGCCAGCAGGAGGGACAGGGAAGAGACCCAGTACTTC.

This clonotype has only a few counts. J is TRBJ1-6 and V is TRBV5-5; 7 bases match TRBD1. Germline V CDR1 and CDR2: SGHKS, YYEKEE (reference sequence). V lost 4 bases, J lost 8 bases, and 9 bases stayed unmatched. The CDR3 has 15 amino acids. In DNA form, the CDR3 reads TGTGCCAGCAGCGTCCGGACAGGCGGAGATTCACCCCTCCACTTT. Its translation: CASSVRTGGDSPLHF.

In its sample, this clonotype was seen many times. The chain recombines TRBV18 with TRBJ1-5; D gene uncertain. The V end lost 3 bases, the J end lost 7 bases, and 16 bases lay between the germline ends. The length of the CDR3 is 15 residues. CDR1 is KGHSH and CDR2 is LQKENI in the germline V gene. DNA for the CDR3: TGTGCCAGCTCACCTGGGGTTAAATCTGACCAGCCCCAGCATTTT. Its protein is CASSPGVKSDQPQHF.

The V gene is TRBV3-1, the J gene TRBJ2-7, with 9 bases identical to TRBD2. From germline, CDR1 is LGHDT and CDR2 YNNKEL (reference sequence). V lost 4 bases, J lost 5 bases, and 6 bases stayed unmatched. This CDR3 region has 14 residues. The CDR3 DNA sequence: TGTGCCAGCAGCCTAGCGGGGGCTACGAACGAGCAGTACTTC. Translation gives CASSLAGATNEQYF.

This clonotype was recorded at least ten times. This CDR3 is CSASVPGQGSNQPQHF. The CDR3 DNA is TGCAGTGCTAGCGTACCGGGACAGGGGAGCAATCAGCCCCAGCATTTT. This sequence joins TRBV20-1 and TRBJ1-5; TRBD1 aligns across 10 bases. Germline CDR1 reads DFQATT; CDR2 reads SNEGSKA (reference sequence). The CDR3 runs 16 residues. Germline trimming cut 3 bases from V and 1 base from J; bases unmatched to any gene: 6.

This clonotype was counted at least ten times. The V gene is TRBV7-9, the J gene TRBJ1-4; perhaps TRBD1 as D (6 bases). The CDR3 is 15 amino acids. Trimming took off 1 base at V and 5 bases at J, with 11 bases between the two ends. The germline gives CDR1 SEHNR, CDR2 FQNEAQ (reference sequence). CDR3 loop: CASSLDGTQNEKLFF. The CDR3 DNA reads as TGTGCCAGCAGCTTAGATGGGACACAGAATGAAAAACTGTTTTTT.

In this sample, this clonotype turned up many times. The chain employs TRBV19 and TRBJ2-5; the D gene is possibly TRBD2 (6 bases). Germline CDR1 and CDR2: LNHDA and SQIVND (reference sequence). This CDR3 region has 18 residues. V was cut by 3 bases and J by 5 bases, with 25 bases left in between. CDR3 in amino acids: CASSMVSGGTDPRETQYF. Written as DNA, the CDR3 is TGTGCCAGTAGTATGGTTTCCGGCGGGACGGATCCCAGGGAGACCCAGTACTTC.

The table lists this clonotype with many counts. V gene TRBV10-1 combines with J gene TRBJ2-1, with 14 bases aligning to TRBD2. The CDR3 sequence is 18 residues long. Germline V gene lookup returns CDR1 WNHNN and CDR2 SYGVQD (reference sequence). V trimming: 3 bases; J trimming: 0 bases; junction bases outside the gene matches: 4. The CDR3 nucleotides are TGCGCCAGCAGTGAAATCGGGACTAGCGGGAGCTCCTACAATGAGCAGTTCTTC. Translating it yields CASSEIGTSGSSYNEQFF.

This clonotype occurred many times. The rearrangement joins TRBV12-3 or TRBV12-4 to TRBJ1-5; no clear D gene. The germline V and J ends were trimmed by 5 bases and 6 bases, with 14 bases remaining between them. This CDR3 is 14 amino acids long. CDR3 DNA sequence: TGTGCCAGCAGTCTTGGCCCGTTAGGTCAGCCCCAGCATTTT. Its protein is CASSLGPLGQPQHF.

This clonotype was counted at least ten times. The chain couples TRBV29-1 to TRBJ1-1, with D perhaps matching TRBD1 (5 bases). V was trimmed by 7 bases and J by 5 bases, leaving 17 bases between them. The V gene's germline CDR1 is SQVTM and CDR2 ANQGSEA. The CDR3 loop spans 13 amino acids. The CDR3 spells CSALPGGGTEAFF. In DNA form, the CDR3 reads TGCAGCGCCTTGCCCGGGGGAGGGACTGAAGCTTTCTTT.

This clonotype was counted many times. The V call is TRBV6-5, the J call TRBJ1-1, with TRBD1 as a possible D gene (5 bases). The ends were cut back, 7 bases at V and 5 bases at J, with 20 bases in the middle. Germline lookup yields CDR1 MNHEY and CDR2 SVGAGI. The CDR3 loop spans 15 amino acids. The CDR3 loop reads CASIPGRGEGTEAFF. CDR3 nucleotides: TGTGCCAGCATCCCAGGGCGGGGCGAGGGTACTGAAGCTTTCTTT.

This clonotype was counted a few times. V usage is TRBV6-6 and J usage is TRBJ2-5; D tentatively reads TRBD1 or TRBD2 (6 bases each). The CDR3 has 15 amino acids. Deletions cut 7 bases from V and 2 bases from J, with 17 bases between. Germline assignment: CDR1 MNHNY and CDR2 SVGAGI (reference sequence). The CDR3 region has the DNA TGTGCCAGCAATCCCGAGGGGGGTCTACAAGAGACCCAGTACTTC. It yields the protein CASNPEGGLQETQYF.

Comments on this clonotype: A much larger clone is a single base away; this may be a read error. CDR3 sequence: CASKPGIAKNIQYF. The DNA for the CDR3 is TGTGCCAGCAAACCGGGGATAGCCAAAAACATTCAGTACTTC. The V call is TRBV2, the J call TRBJ2-4; weak D call: TRBD2 (5 bases). The germline CDR1 and CDR2 sequences are SNHLY and FYNNEI. Trimming cost V 7 bases and J 0 bases, with 10 bases left between them. This CDR3 is 14 amino acids long.

The chain has TRBV19 and TRBJ1-2; D is uncertain. CDR3 length: 15 residues. The germline V and J ends were trimmed by 4 bases and 8 bases, with 20 bases remaining between them. Germline values: CDR1 LNHDA, CDR2 SQIVND (reference sequence). CDR3 sequence reads: CASSKTRTFVGGYTF. As DNA, the CDR3 is TGTGCCAGTAGTAAGACCCGGACTTTCGTTGGCGGCTACACCTTC.

This clonotype was found many times. Compared with germline, one end of the junction differs, possibly owing to a read error. This chain uses TRBV5-8 with TRBJ2-7; D gene unclear. The CDR3 has 10 residues. CDR1 SGHTS and CDR2 YDEGEE come from the germline V gene. In nucleotides, the CDR3 is TGTGCCAGCAGCCCTTGGTCCCCGTCATTC. This gives the protein CASSPWSPSF.

The sample holds a few counts of this clonotype. This chain connects TRBV13 to TRBJ2-1; D remains ambiguous. V was pared by 5 bases and J by 0 bases, with 11 bases between. The germline V gene has CDR1 PRHDT and CDR2 FYEKMQ (reference sequence). This CDR3 has 15 residues. The DNA of the CDR3 is TGTGCCAGCAGCCCCCTCCGGGTCTCCTACAATGAGCAGTTCTTC. Translating it yields CASSPLRVSYNEQFF.

This clonotype was detected many times. J is TRBJ1-2 and V is TRBV29-1; tentatively, D is TRBD1 (6 bases). The germline V gene has CDR1 SQVTM and CDR2 ANQGSEA. Trimming took 1 base from V and 6 from J, leaving 18 bases between them. The CDR3 has 15 amino acids. As DNA, the CDR3 is TGCAGCGTTGAAGGAGTCGGGGGGCGTGAGAATGGCTACACCTTC. It codes for CSVEGVGGRENGYTF.

This clonotype showed up many times. This chain joins TRBV11-2 and TRBJ2-1; 9 nucleotides align to TRBD2. The CDR3 is 16 amino acids. Germline V gives CDR1 SGHAT, CDR2 FQNNGV. V dropped 5 bases and J dropped 3; count of bases not matched to a gene: 8. In nucleotides, the CDR3 is TGTGCCAGCAGCACCTTAGCGGGAGTACTCTACAATGAGCAGTTCTTC. Amino acids: CASSTLAGVLYNEQFF. The full variable domain, in which reference TRBV11-2 and TRBJ2-1 provide the parts outside the CDR3, is EAGVAQSPRYKIIEKRQSVAFWCNPISGHATLYWYQQILGQGPKLLIQFQNNGVVDDSQLPKDRFSAERLKGVDSTLKIQPAKLEDSAVYLCASSTLAGVLYNEQFFGPGTRLTVL.

This clonotype was picked up many times. The chain uses TRBV7-9 and TRBJ2-7; 10 nucleotides match TRBD1. With 4 bases clipped from V and 6 bases from J, the junction kept 9 bases outside the gene matches. Germline assignment: CDR1 SEHNR and CDR2 FQNEAQ (reference sequence). The CDR3 runs 15 residues. CDR3: CASSSEDRGQGEQYF. CDR3 bases: TGTGCCAGCAGCTCCGAAGACAGGGGGCAGGGCGAGCAGTACTTC.

This clonotype was counted at least ten times. J is TRBJ1-5 and V is TRBV6-1; a weak D match, TRBD1 (5 bases). This CDR3 region has 13 residues. Between the trimmed V and J ends, which lost 7 bases and 4 bases, there was a span of 11 bases. The germline V gene encodes CDR1 MNHNS and CDR2 SASEGT. The CDR3 DNA sequence: TGTGCCAGCAAAGGGGAGTGGAATCAGCCCCAGCATTTT. It yields the protein CASKGEWNQPQHF.

This clonotype was counted many times. This sequence joins TRBV7-8 and TRBJ2-1, with 13 bases that match TRBD2. With 1 base clipped from V and 5 bases from J, the junction kept 8 bases outside the gene matches. Germline V CDR1 and CDR2: SGHVS, FQNEAQ. CDR3 size: 18 residues. The chain's CDR3 is CASSLVGLAGVGNNEQFF. Written as DNA, the CDR3 is TGTGCCAGCAGCTTAGTCGGACTAGCGGGAGTAGGAAACAATGAGCAGTTCTTC.

The CDR3, as DNA: TGTGCCAGCAGCCCTAGCTCCTACGAGCAGTACTTC. The encoded protein is CASSPSSYEQYF. The genes are TRBV11-3 and TRBJ2-7; D remains ambiguous. This CDR3 is built from 12 residues. Germline V gene data show CDR1 as SGHNT and CDR2 as YENEEA. The V gene lost 5 bases and the J gene lost 0 bases, with 5 bases spanning the gap.

This clonotype appeared many times. This chain joins TRBV18 and TRBJ2-7, with a tentative D call TRBD2 (6 bases). The CDR3 is 13 amino acids. Trimming stripped 3 bases from V and 3 bases from J, with 9 bases between. The germline V gene encodes CDR1 KGHSH and CDR2 LQKENI. CDR3 in DNA: TGTGCCAGCTCACCGCGGGACGGCTACGAGCAGTACTTC. It codes for CASSPRDGYEQYF.